These 14 T cell receptor beta chains were all obtained from the same sample, sequenced in a study of blood T cells in healthy people across ages. Together with a sample-barcoded 5' primer, a J-beta primer mix was included in a second PCR lasting roughly 6 to 12 cycles. TCRdb itself ran the 5' RACE reads through MiXCR, one entry per CDR3 protein. This table holds hundreds of thousands of distinct CDR3 sequences, under 70% found once. Input material: blood. These TCRs come from a man between 60 and 75 years old in good health.

The sample holds a few counts of this clonotype. The chain combines TRBV27 with TRBJ1-2; D is unresolved. V lost 2 bases, J lost 6 bases, and 13 bases lay in between. CDR1 MNHEY and CDR2 SMNVEV come from the germline V gene (reference sequence). This CDR3 is 14 amino acids long. CDR3 in DNA: TGTGCCAGCAGTTTAGGCAGGCGAAATGATGGCTACACCTTC. Protein sequence: CASSLGRRNDGYTF.

The V and J genes are TRBV4-1 and TRBJ2-2, with 7 bases matching TRBD2. Germline lookup yields CDR1 MGHRA and CDR2 YSYEKL. J lost 0 bases, V lost 4 bases, and 8 bases had no gene match. The CDR3 covers 17 residues. CDR3 DNA sequence: TGCGCCAGCAGCCTGGGCGGGGGAGCGACGAACACCGGGGAGCTGTTTTTT. As protein: CASSLGGGATNTGELFF.

This clonotype was observed a handful of times. The chain combines TRBV3-1 with TRBJ2-6, with D unclear. V lost 0 bases, J lost 2 bases, and 8 bases lay in between. There are 16 residues in the CDR3. Germline-derived CDR1 and CDR2 are LGHDT and YNNKEL (reference sequence). CDR3 bases: TGTGCCAGCAGCCAAGACTTAGGGACTGGGGCCAACGTCCTGACTTTC. It specifies CASSQDLGTGANVLTF.

The rearrangement uses TRBV5-1 and TRBJ2-4; TRBD1 matches 9 bases. The CDR3 contains 15 residues. Germline V gives CDR1 SGHRS, CDR2 YFSETQ. Unmatched junction bases numbered 2, after V lost 0 bases and J lost 4 bases. CDR3 sequence reads: CASSLEGQGKNIQYF. Written as DNA, the CDR3 is TGCGCCAGCAGCTTGGAGGGACAGGGAAAAAACATTCAGTACTTC.

A few counts support this clonotype. J is TRBJ2-7 and V is TRBV7-2; 9 bases align to TRBD2. Germline CDR1 reads SGHTA; CDR2 reads FQGNSA. There are 15 residues in the CDR3. With 0 bases clipped from V and 5 bases from J, the junction kept 5 bases outside the gene matches. This CDR3 reads CASSLATASGDEQYF. The DNA of the CDR3 is TGTGCCAGCAGCTTAGCGACGGCTAGCGGGGACGAGCAGTACTTC.

The chain has TRBV15 and TRBJ2-6; TRBD1 matches at 9 bases. Per germline, CDR1 LNHNV and CDR2 YYDKDF (reference sequence). After removal of 4 bases from V and 3 bases from J, the junction contained 4 bases not matched to a gene. The CDR3 is 16 amino acids. CDR3 sequence reads: CATSTRTGVGANVLTF. CDR3 nucleotides: TGTGCCACCAGCACCCGGACAGGGGTTGGGGCCAACGTCCTGACTTTC.

The chain uses TRBV5-1 and TRBJ1-1, with TRBD1 matching 7 bases. There are 15 residues in the CDR3. CDR1 and CDR2 (germline): SGHRS, YFSETQ. The trim removed 0 bases at V and 3 bases at J, leaving 5 bases unmatched. CDR3 DNA: TGCGCCAGCAGCTTGGCCTTCAGGGGGGACACTGAAGCTTTCTTT. This translates into CASSLAFRGDTEAFF.

V and J are TRBV20-1 and TRBJ1-1; 7 bases are shared with TRBD1. This CDR3 comprises 15 residues. From germline, CDR1 is DFQATT and CDR2 SNEGSKA (reference sequence). The V segment lost 3 bases and the J segment 1 base; nucleotides outside the gene matches: 8. CDR3 DNA: TGCAGTGCTAGCCCCGGAGCAGGGGGGAACACTGAAGCTTTCTTT. It yields the protein CSASPGAGGNTEAFF.

The V and J genes are TRBV5-6 and TRBJ2-5, with TRBD1 identical over 11 bases. Per germline, CDR1 SGHDT and CDR2 YYEEEE. The CDR3 runs 16 residues. Trimming at V came to 2 bases and at J to 3 bases, leaving 6 bases not matched to a gene. CDR3 amino acids: CASSFGTGGYEETQYF. The CDR3 DNA follows: TGTGCCAGCAGCTTCGGGACAGGGGGTTACGAAGAGACCCAGTACTTC. The entire variable domain, with the rest obtained from reference TRBV5-6 and TRBJ2-5, is as follows: DAGVTQSPTHLIKTRGQQVTLRCSPKSGHDTVSWYQQALGQGPQFIFQYYEEEERQRGNFPDRFSGHQFPNYSSELNVNALLLGDSALYLCASSFGTGGYEETQYFGPGTRLLVL.

The chain is built from TRBV5-1 and TRBJ2-1; TRBD1 aligns across 9 bases. The germline gives CDR1 SGHRS, CDR2 YFSETQ. The CDR3 contains 16 residues. Trimming removed 3 bases from V and 4 bases from J; junction bases left unmatched: 8. The chain's CDR3 is CASSSQTGGVYNEQFF. CDR3 DNA sequence: TGCGCCAGCAGCTCTCAAACAGGGGGCGTATACAATGAGCAGTTCTTC.

The genes are TRBV9 and TRBJ1-2, with D maybe TRBD1 (5 bases). V lost 4 bases and J 8 bases, leaving 18 bases between the germline ends. Looked up from germline, CDR1 is SGDLS and CDR2 is YYNGEE. The CDR3 has 14 amino acids. This CDR3 reads CASSLGTAFGGYTF. The CDR3 DNA reads as TGTGCCAGCAGCCTAGGGACTGCCTTCGGGGGCTACACCTTC.

The rearrangement joins TRBV7-9 to TRBJ2-7; D gene uncertain. The CDR3 length is 14 residues. V was shortened by 3 bases and J by 7 bases, with 16 bases between the two germline ends. Germline loops: CDR1 SEHNR, CDR2 FQNEAQ (reference sequence). This CDR3 reads CASSFSYSNNEQYF. The CDR3 coding sequence is TGTGCCAGCAGCTTTTCCTACTCGAACAATGAGCAGTACTTC.

The rearrangement uses TRBV20-1 and TRBJ1-6; D perhaps matches TRBD1 (5 bases). CDR1 and CDR2 from the germline V gene are DFQATT and SNEGSKA (reference sequence). Trimming removed 0 bases from V and 12 bases from J, with 15 bases in between. The CDR3 sequence is 14 residues long. CDR3 coding DNA: TGCAGTGCTAGAGATCGGGTCTCGGGGGGACCCCTCCACTTT. Its translation is CSARDRVSGGPLHF.

V usage is TRBV3-1 and J usage is TRBJ2-7; 11 nucleotides match TRBD1. Germline loops: CDR1 LGHDT, CDR2 YNNKEL (reference sequence). The CDR3 spans 18 residues. Losses at the gene ends were 2 bases for V and 7 bases for J; bases not matched to a gene: 16. CDR3 nucleotide sequence: TGTGCCAGCAGCCAAACGCTGGGGACAGGGGGACAAGGAGGTGAGCAGTACTTC. Its protein product is CASSQTLGTGGQGGEQYF.